What follows describes a single TCR beta chain. Its antigen is unidentified. This CDR3 region has 14 residues. The germline gives CDR1 SGHVS, CDR2 FQNEAQ. V gave up 2 bases and J gave up 7 bases, with 12 bases separating them. This entry comes from a study of T cell responses to AZD1222 COVID-19 vaccine. About the study: Researchers grouped second doses given at about 4 or about 12 weeks into one pool. Study findings and constraints: Without day 14 samples, only post-peak T cell repertoires were studied. Researchers report vaccine-associated CD4 TCRs spanning spike, with dominance at 160-218 and 743-854. White British people made up most donors, females outnumbered males, and clonal diversity was possibly underestimated.

Sequencing was performed with immunoSEQ multiplex PCR; in TCRdb, only in-frame clones are kept and a portion is missing. The sample has 84,000 or so clones; 86% are singletons. The input for sequencing was peripheral blood, taken on day 0 of AZD1222 vaccination. The TCR sequence derives from an adult in good health. The chain employs TRBV7-8 and TRBJ1-5; D is unclear. CDR3 residues: CASSLRQRGQPQHF. In DNA form, the CDR3 reads TGTGCCAGCAGCTTAAGGCAGCGAGGACAGCCCCAGCATTTT. Based on the CDR3 plus reference TRBV7-8 and TRBJ1-5, the full variable domain is GAGVSQSPRYKVAKRGQDVALRCDPISGHVSLFWYQQALGQGPEFLTYFQNEAQLDKSGLPSDRFFAERPEGSVSTLKIQRTQQEDSAVYLCASSLRQRGQPQHFGDGTRLSIL.